The entry below describes one T cell receptor (beta chain). This clone occurred once. Its binding antigen is unknown. Base qualities are not at hand, and no much larger clone is one base apart. Counted from cysteine to phenylalanine, this CDR3 has 15 amino acids. Of all the DNA, just the CDR3 is kept, 45 bases in frame from base 1. V and J lose 3 bases and 2 bases, and a span of 13 bases separates them. The CDR1 and CDR2 encoded by the germline V gene are SGHNT and YENEEA. This specimen comes from a study of blood T cell repertoires in COVID-19 (dated by TCRdb to the early 2020s). At the level of the whole study: Samples from collaborators originated in the United States, Italy and Spain and spanned both the acute and convalescent phases of COVID-19. Deeply sampled blood TCRbeta repertoires from subjects exposed to, actively infected with, or recovered from COVID-19 were included in the dataset. The prospective study material was composed of cDNA or gDNA derived from T cells, B-cell-depleted T cells, or PBMCs. Samples were obtained from the ongoing ImmuneRACE study (first 160 participants) and from 1,254 subjects provided by 6 global collaborators. The repertoires were made available in a free public database intended to serve as a resource for research on the immune response to SARS-CoV-2. Nearly every sample came with metadata listing a de-identified subject ID, COVID-19 status, age in years and sex. Where available, HLA class I and class II types were obtained from metadata supplied by the sample provider rather than from assay-based typing. What the authors observed across the whole study: The amount of clinical and demographic metadata varied by source and participant and was provided uncurated.

Participants in the prospective study were enrolled through a virtual design, were aged about 18 to 100 years, and lived in approximately 25 United States geographic areas. In the prospective study, participants were assigned to cohorts based on the clinical history participants reported in a screening survey and a study questionnaire. Each participant in the prospective study had whole blood, serum and a nasopharyngeal or oropharyngeal swab collected by mobile phlebotomists. Participants in the prospective study had the option to provide additional blood draws and questionnaires over a roughly two-month period. Prospective study blood samples were shipped either frozen or at room temperature before DNA extraction. TCRbeta CDR3 regions were amplified from genomic DNA using the immunoSEQ Assay, a bias-controlled multiplex PCR. The paper's processing steps were these. The number of nucleated cells in each sample was estimated by amplification of reference gene primers within the assay. To quantify the absolute abundance of each unique TCRbeta CDR3 rearrangement, sequence reads were collapsed and filtered. For each sample, productive Simpson clonality was calculated as the square root of Simpson's diversity index across productive rearrangements. TCRdb's version of the immuneACCESS table is confined to in-frame rearrangements and falls short of the full clone set. An unresolved V gene accounts for under half of the shortfall where checked; the remainder is of unknown origin. V, J and clone size are those of that table, while D and trimming were read from the DNA. In this sample the table shows fewer than 250,000 clones, around 85% of which occur a single time. The ten largest clonotypes hold approximately 8.6% of the sample.

The rearranged chain carries TRBV11-3 and TRBJ1-1; no D segment can be confidently identified. The receptor was derived from a woman in her fifties or sixties with acute COVID-19. Sequencing used PBMCs or T cells enriched from blood (not recorded which). This receptor carries the CDR3 CASSFSGQANTEAFF. DNA sequence: TGTGCCAGCAGCTTTTCAGGCCAGGCCAACACTGAAGCTTTCTTT.